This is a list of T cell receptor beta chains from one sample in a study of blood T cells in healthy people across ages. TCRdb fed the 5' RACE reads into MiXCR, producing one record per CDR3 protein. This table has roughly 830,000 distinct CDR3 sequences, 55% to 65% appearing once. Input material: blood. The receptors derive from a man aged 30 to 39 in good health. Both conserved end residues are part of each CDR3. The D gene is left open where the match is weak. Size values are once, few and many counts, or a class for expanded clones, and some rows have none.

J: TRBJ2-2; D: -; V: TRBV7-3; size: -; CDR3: CASSLGGVGELFF; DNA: TGTGCCAGCAGCTTAGGGGGCGTCGGGGAGCTGTTTTTT
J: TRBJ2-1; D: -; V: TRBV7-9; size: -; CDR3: CASSPRGPGAYNEQFF; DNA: TGTGCCAGCAGCCCAAGAGGGCCAGGGGCCTACAATGAGCAGTTCTTC
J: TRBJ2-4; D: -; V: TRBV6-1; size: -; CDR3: CASERWADFKNIQYF; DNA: TGTGCCAGTGAAAGATGGGCAGACTTCAAAAACATTCAGTACTTC
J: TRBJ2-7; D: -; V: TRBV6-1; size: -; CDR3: CASRYRDPYEQYF; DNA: TGTGCCAGCAGATACAGGGATCCCTACGAGCAGTACTTC
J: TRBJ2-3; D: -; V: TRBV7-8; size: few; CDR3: CASSLGGLADTQYF; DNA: TGTGCCAGCAGCTTAGGAGGATTAGCAGATACGCAGTATTTT
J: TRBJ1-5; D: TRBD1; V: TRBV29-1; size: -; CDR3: CSALSGQPNQPQHF; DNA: TGCAGCGCCCTATCGGGACAGCCAAATCAGCCCCAGCATTTT
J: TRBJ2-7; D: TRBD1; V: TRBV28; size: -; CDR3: CASGGQGAFSSYEQYF; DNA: TGTGCCAGCGGTGGACAGGGGGCTTTCAGCTCCTACGAGCAGTACTTC
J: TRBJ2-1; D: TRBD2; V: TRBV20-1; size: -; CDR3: CSARAMSGGAGNEQFF; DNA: TGCAGTGCTAGAGCTATGAGCGGGGGGGCCGGTAATGAGCAGTTCTTC
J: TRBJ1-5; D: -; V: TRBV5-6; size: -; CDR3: CASSRAENQPQHF; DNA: TGTGCCAGCAGCCGGGCCGAAAATCAGCCCCAGCATTTT
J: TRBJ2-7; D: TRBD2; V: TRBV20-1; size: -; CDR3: CSASLPSRSGERYF; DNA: TGCAGTGCTTCGCTACCCTCGAGGAGCGGGGAGCGGTACTTC
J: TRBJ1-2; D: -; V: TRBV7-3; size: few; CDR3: CASSSQGTSRYGYTF; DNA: TGTGCCAGCAGCTCACAGGGAACGAGCCGCTATGGCTACACCTTC
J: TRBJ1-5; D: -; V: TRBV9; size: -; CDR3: CASSVALGNQPQHF; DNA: TGTGCCAGCAGCGTAGCGCTGGGCAATCAGCCCCAGCATTTT
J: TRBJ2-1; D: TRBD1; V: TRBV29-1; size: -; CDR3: CSVEPSRDRVNNEQFF; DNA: TGCAGCGTTGAGCCGTCCCGGGACAGGGTAAACAATGAGCAGTTCTTC
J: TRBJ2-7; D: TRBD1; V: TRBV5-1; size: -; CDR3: CASSLGVTGGPYEQYF; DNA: TGCGCCAGTAGCTTGGGAGTGACAGGGGGACCCTACGAGCAGTACTTC
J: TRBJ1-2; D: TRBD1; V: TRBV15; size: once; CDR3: CATSRSSTGTEDYGYTF; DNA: TGTGCCACCAGCAGATCGTCGACAGGGACGGAGGACTACGGCTACACCTTC
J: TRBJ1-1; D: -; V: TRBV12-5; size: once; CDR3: CASGLAGNEAFF; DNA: TGTGCTAGTGGTTTGGCGGGGAATGAAGCTTTCTTT
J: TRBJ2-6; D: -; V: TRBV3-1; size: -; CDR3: CASSQDPTAGANVLTF; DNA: TGTGCCAGCAGCCAAGATCCCACGGCTGGGGCCAACGTCCTGACTTTC
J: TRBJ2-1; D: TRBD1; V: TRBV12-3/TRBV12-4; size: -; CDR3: CASSYGTANQETQFF; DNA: TGTGCCAGCAGTTATGGGACAGCAAACCAAGAGACCCAGTTCTTC
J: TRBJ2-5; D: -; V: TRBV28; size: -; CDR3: CASSSGGPPETQYF; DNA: TGTGCCAGCAGTTCAGGGGGGCCCCCCGAGACCCAGTACTTC
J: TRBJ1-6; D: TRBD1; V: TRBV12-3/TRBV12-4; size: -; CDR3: CASSLWGQYNSPLHF; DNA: TGTGCCAGCAGTTTGTGGGGACAGTATAATTCACCCCTCCACTTT
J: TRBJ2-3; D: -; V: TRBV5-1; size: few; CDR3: CASSLVAGSNTDTQYF; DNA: TGCGCCAGCAGCTTGGTTGCGGGATCAAACACAGATACGCAGTATTTT
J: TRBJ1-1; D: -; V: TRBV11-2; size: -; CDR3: CASSLDSRGTEAFF; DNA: TGTGCCAGCAGCTTAGATAGCAGGGGCACTGAAGCTTTCTTT
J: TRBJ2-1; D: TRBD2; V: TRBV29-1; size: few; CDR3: CSVGEGAGHNEQFF; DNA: TGCAGCGTTGGGGAGGGCGCTGGGCACAATGAGCAGTTCTTC
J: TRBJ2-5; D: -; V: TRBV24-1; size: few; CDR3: CATSEGGTQETQYF; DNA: TGTGCCACCAGTGAAGGAGGGACTCAAGAGACCCAGTACTTC
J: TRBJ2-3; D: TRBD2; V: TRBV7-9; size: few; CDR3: CASRGKRGSRTDTQYF; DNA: TGTGCCAGCAGGGGAAAGCGCGGGAGCCGCACAGATACGCAGTATTTT
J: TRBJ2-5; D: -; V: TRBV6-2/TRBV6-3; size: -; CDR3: CASALDFLVTQYF; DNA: TGTGCCAGCGCCTTGGATTTCTTGGTGACCCAGTACTTC
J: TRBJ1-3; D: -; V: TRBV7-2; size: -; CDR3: CASTTNPGSSGNTIYF; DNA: TGTGCCAGCACCACCAATCCGGGAAGCTCTGGAAACACCATATATTTT
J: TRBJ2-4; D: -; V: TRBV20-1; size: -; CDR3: CSARDLPDVIAKNIQYF; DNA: TGCAGTGCTAGAGATCTTCCAGATGTGATAGCCAAAAACATTCAGTACTTC
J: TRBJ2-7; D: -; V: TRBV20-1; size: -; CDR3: CSALVGGYEQYF; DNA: TGCAGTGCCCTAGTAGGTGGCTACGAGCAGTACTTC
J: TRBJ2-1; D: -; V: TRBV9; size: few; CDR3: CASSPRGKSYNEQFF; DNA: TGTGCCAGCAGCCCACGGGGGAAGAGCTACAATGAGCAGTTCTTC
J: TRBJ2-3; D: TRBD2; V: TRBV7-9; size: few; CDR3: CAPAGGTDTQYF; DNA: TGTGCCCCAGCGGGGGGCACAGATACGCAGTATTTT
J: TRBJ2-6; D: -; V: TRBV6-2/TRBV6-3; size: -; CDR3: CASSYSAGPSSGANVLTF; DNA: TGTGCCAGCAGTTACTCGGCGGGACCTAGCTCTGGGGCCAACGTCCTGACTTTC
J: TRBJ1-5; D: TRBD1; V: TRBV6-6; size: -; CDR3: CASINRGPSNQPQHF; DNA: TGTGCCAGCATAAACAGGGGGCCCTCCAATCAGCCCCAGCATTTT
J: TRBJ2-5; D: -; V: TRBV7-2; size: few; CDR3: CASSQGGTEKQTQYF; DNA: TGTGCCAGCAGCCAAGGTGGGACTGAGAAGCAGACCCAGTACTTC
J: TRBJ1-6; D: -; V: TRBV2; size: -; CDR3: CASSAYAGEALHF; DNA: TGTGCCAGCAGCGCATATGCGGGGGAAGCCCTCCACTTT
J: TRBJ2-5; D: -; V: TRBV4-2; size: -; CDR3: CASSQDVASAGETQYF; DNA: TGTGCCAGCAGCCAAGATGTCGCTTCAGCAGGAGAGACCCAGTACTTC
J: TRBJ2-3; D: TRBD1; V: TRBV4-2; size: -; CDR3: CASSLQGLKTDTQYF; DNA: TGTGCCAGCAGCTTACAGGGGCTGAAGACAGATACGCAGTATTTT
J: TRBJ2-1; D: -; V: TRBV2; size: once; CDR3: CGSAAREQFF; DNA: TGTGGGTCAGCAGCTAGGGAGCAGTTCTTC
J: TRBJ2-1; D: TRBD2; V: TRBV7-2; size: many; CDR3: CASRLKILAGSNEQFF; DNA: TGTGCCAGCAGACTAAAGATACTAGCGGGGTCAAATGAGCAGTTCTTC
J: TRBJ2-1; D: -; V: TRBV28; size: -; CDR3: CASSFYGSYNEQFF; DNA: TGTGCCAGCAGTTTTTACGGATCATACAATGAGCAGTTCTTC
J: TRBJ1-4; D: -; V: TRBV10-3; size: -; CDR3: CAISEGAATNEELFF; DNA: TGTGCCATCAGTGAAGGGGCTGCAACTAATGAAGAACTGTTTTTT
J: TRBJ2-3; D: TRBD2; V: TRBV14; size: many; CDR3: CASSLGLLRDADTQYF; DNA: TGTGCCAGCAGCCTGGGACTATTGAGGGACGCAGATACGCAGTATTTT
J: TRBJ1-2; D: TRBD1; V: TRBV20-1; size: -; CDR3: CSATPTGRGGYTF; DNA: TGCAGTGCTACCCCGACAGGGCGAGGGGGCTACACCTTC
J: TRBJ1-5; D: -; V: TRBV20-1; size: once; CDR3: CSASTRGGWPQHF; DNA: TGCAGTGCTAGTACAAGGGGGGGGTGGCCCCAGCATTTT
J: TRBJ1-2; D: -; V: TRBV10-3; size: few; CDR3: CAISDPTVSYGYTF; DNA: TGTGCCATCAGTGACCCGACAGTTTCCTATGGCTACACCTTC
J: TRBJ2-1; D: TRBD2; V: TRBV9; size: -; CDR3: CASRGLASDEQFF; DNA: TGTGCCAGCAGGGGACTAGCGAGCGATGAGCAGTTCTTC
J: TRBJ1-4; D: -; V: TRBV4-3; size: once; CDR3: CASSGEGEKLFF; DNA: TGCGCCAGCAGTGGGGAAGGGGAAAAACTGTTTTTT
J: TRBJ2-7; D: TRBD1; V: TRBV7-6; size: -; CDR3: CASSTGEGNPYEQYF; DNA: TGTGCCAGCAGCACAGGGGAAGGGAATCCTTACGAGCAGTACTTC
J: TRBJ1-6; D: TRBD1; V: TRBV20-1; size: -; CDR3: CSARGGGQGDNSPLHF; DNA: TGCAGTGCTAGAGGGGGGGGACAGGGAGATAATTCACCCCTCCACTTT
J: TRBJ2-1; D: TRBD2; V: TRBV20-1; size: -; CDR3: CSTEPGGAGRNEQFF; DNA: TGCAGTACAGAGCCCGGGGGGGCCGGGAGGAATGAGCAGTTCTTC
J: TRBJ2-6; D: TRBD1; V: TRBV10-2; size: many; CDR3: CASTIQGAMVGANVLTF; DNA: TGCGCCAGCACTATACAGGGGGCAATGGTTGGGGCCAACGTCCTGACTTTC
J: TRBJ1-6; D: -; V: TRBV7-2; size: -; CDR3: CASSLVVGSGNSPLHF; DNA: TGTGCCAGCAGCTTAGTGGTAGGGTCTGGTAATTCACCCCTCCACTTT
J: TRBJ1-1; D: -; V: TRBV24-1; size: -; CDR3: CATRDSMNTEAFF; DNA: TGTGCCACCCGAGACAGTATGAACACTGAAGCTTTCTTT
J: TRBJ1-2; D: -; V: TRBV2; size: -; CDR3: CAIPEGQNYGYTF; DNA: TGTGCCATCCCCGAGGGGCAGAACTATGGCTACACCTTC
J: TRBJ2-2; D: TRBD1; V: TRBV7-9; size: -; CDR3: CASSLGTGLRELFF; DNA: TGTGCCAGCAGCTTAGGGACAGGTCTCCGGGAGCTGTTTTTT